This entry concerns a single TCR beta chain. The target antigen is unknown. Assay used: immunoSEQ multiplex PCR; TCRdb lists only in-frame clones, some missing. The sample yields over 950,000 clones, 70% to 85% seen once. This sample is drawn from a study of shared clonotypes between healthy human individuals. Trimming removed 4 bases from V and 2 bases from J, with 8 bases in between. Germline loops: CDR1 SEHNR, CDR2 FQNEAQ (reference sequence). The CDR3 extends over 13 amino acids. The study's findings and limits: Approximately 4.6% of naive CD4 clonotypes were shared across several donors. Some clonotypes were shared by all four sorted-subset donors, while others were not shared. The non-shared ones had lower generation probabilities than the shared ones. Only blood underwent sampling, and tissue repertoires likely differ.

The rearrangement links TRBV7-9 to TRBJ1-1; D remains unclear. This TCR was sampled from a man aged 18 to 30 in good health. Some clones in this sample may be carry-over from other donors' samples. The sample was memory CD4+ T cells from PBMCs. This sample's subset: CD45RA-negative fraction. CDR3 amino acids: CASSSIKNTEAFF. DNA for the CDR3: TGTGCCAGCAGCTCTATCAAAAACACTGAAGCTTTCTTT.